The next 5 T cell receptor beta chains were all read from a single sample in a study of OX40 agonist ivuxolimab in advanced cancers. The data were produced by immunoSEQ multiplex PCR, yet TCRdb's version contains in-frame clones alone and is incomplete. This sample yields nearly 60,000 clones, of which about 81% are seen a single time; 0.75% to 0.8% belongs to the top ten. This specimen consisted of CD4+ or CD8+ T cells sorted from blood, obtained in a trial of the OX40 agonist ivuxolimab. These receptors were collected from an adult with an advanced solid tumor such as melanoma, head and neck, liver or kidney cancer.

This clone was seen more than once but under ten times. This rearrangement joins TRBV11-3 to TRBJ2-3; TRBD2 matches at 9 bases. The CDR3 is 17 amino acids. With V trimmed by 5 bases and J by 0 bases, 9 bases remained unmatched. CDR1 and CDR2 from the germline V gene are SGHNT and YENEEA. This CDR3 reads CASSTSGGMPSTDTQYF. The DNA of the CDR3 is TGTGCCAGCAGCACCAGCGGGGGGATGCCTAGCACAGATACGCAGTATTTT.

The V and J genes are TRBV2 and TRBJ2-1; a possible D gene is TRBD1 (6 bases). Trimming stripped 4 bases from V and 5 bases from J, with 12 bases between. From germline, CDR1 is SNHLY and CDR2 FYNNEI. The CDR3 is made up of 14 amino acids. CDR3 protein: CASSGQGRNNEQFF. In nucleotides, the CDR3 is TGTGCCAGCAGTGGGCAGGGGCGAAACAATGAGCAGTTCTTC. Filled out from reference TRBV2 and TRBJ2-1, the complete variable domain reads EPEVTQTPSHQVTQMGQEVILRCVPISNHLYFYWYRQILGQKVEFLVSFYNNEISEKSEIFDDQFSVERPDGSNFTLKIRSTKLEDSAMYFCASSGQGRNNEQFFGPGTRLTVL.

The V gene is TRBV5-8, the J gene TRBJ2-1; 9 bases map to TRBD1. Trimming took 4 bases from V and 0 from J; bases not matched to a gene: 5. CDR3 length: 16 amino acids. The germline V gene encodes CDR1 SGHTS and CDR2 YDEGEE. The CDR3 nucleotides are TGTGCCAGCAGCAAGGGGACAGGGAGCTCCTACAATGAGCAGTTCTTC. Protein product: CASSKGTGSSYNEQFF.

This clone appeared a single time. The chain links TRBV6-5 to TRBJ1-1; no clear D. V dropped 6 bases and J dropped 4 bases, with 18 bases sitting between them. The CDR3 totals 15 residues. Germline V gene data show CDR1 as MNHEY and CDR2 as SVGAGI. The CDR3 region is CASSRANPWGTEAFF. The CDR3 region has the DNA TGTGCCAGCAGCCGCGCCAACCCATGGGGCACTGAAGCTTTCTTT.

The chain carries TRBV6-5 and TRBJ2-7, with 9 bases fitting TRBD1. The germline V gene encodes CDR1 MNHEY and CDR2 SVGAGI. V shed 5 bases, J shed 0 bases, and the junction held 5 bases outside the gene matches. The CDR3 has 15 amino acids. CDR3 sequence reads: CASSADRGSSYEQYF. CDR3 bases: TGTGCCAGCAGTGCCGACAGGGGGAGCTCCTACGAGCAGTACTTC.